This TCR beta chain emerged from a study of blood T cell repertoires in COVID-19 (TCRdb year 2020). Regarding the complete study: Samples from collaborators originated in the United States, Italy and Spain and spanned both the acute and convalescent phases of COVID-19. The material from the prospective study consisted of cDNA or gDNA derived from T cells, B-cell-depleted T cells, or PBMCs. A freely available public database, intended as a resource for researchers studying the immune response to SARS-CoV-2, is where the repertoires were released. Subjects who had been exposed to COVID-19, were actively infected with it, or had recovered from it provided the deeply sampled blood TCRbeta repertoires that made up the dataset. A de-identified subject ID, COVID-19 status, age in years and sex were almost always included in the sample metadata. Samples were obtained from the ongoing ImmuneRACE study (first 160 participants) and from about 1,300 subjects provided by 6 global collaborators. Where available, HLA class I and class II types were taken from metadata supplied by the sample provider and were not determined by assay-based typing. Overall results and qualifications from the work: Clinical and demographic metadata were provided uncurated, with the amount varying by source and participant.

TCRbeta CDR3 regions were amplified from genomic DNA using the immunoSEQ Assay, a bias-controlled multiplex PCR. Per the original workflow: The number of nucleated cells in each sample was estimated from the amplification of reference gene primers within the assay. To quantify the absolute abundance of each unique TCRbeta CDR3 rearrangement, sequence reads were collapsed and filtered. For each sample, productive Simpson clonality was calculated as the square root of Simpson's diversity index across productive rearrangements. The table was pulled from immuneACCESS by TCRdb, which kept in-frame rearrangements only. Such tables lose some clones; where checked, under half of the loss comes from unresolved V genes, and the rest has no known cause. From that table come the V and J calls and clone size; the DNA was used to work out D and trimming. This sample holds roughly 73,000 clones; 80% to 85% were observed only once. The ten largest clones represent less than 2% of the sample.

A remark on this clone: The clone's antigen remains unknown. Nothing much larger sits one base from this clone, and base qualities are not available.

Collaborating institutions collected whole blood in K2EDTA tubes following their own protocols. For TCRbeta analysis, collaborators shipped samples in one of three forms: frozen whole blood, isolated PBMCs, or DNA extracted from either of those sample types. The specimen was peripheral blood. This TCR was recovered from a woman between 55 and 75 years old with acute or convalescent COVID-19.

The CDR3 region: CASGGEQRDTQYF. The sequenced DNA is TGTGCCAGCGGGGGGGAGCAAAGAGATACGCAGTATTTT. This chain is built from TRBV2 and TRBJ2-3; TRBD2 matches 7 bases in the middle. From its cysteine to its phenylalanine, the CDR3 spans 13 amino acids. Only CDR3 DNA remains: 39 bases, in frame from the first base. V is cut back by 8 bases and J by 5 bases, with 7 bases in the junction unmatched. From a lookup of the germline V gene, CDR1 and CDR2 are SNHLY and FYNNEI.